In this sample, the clone carrying this T cell receptor (beta chain) turned up a few times. Its cognate antigen is unknown. The data were taken from a study of vaccination and CD4 T cells after COVID-19. Turning to the study itself: The cells were exposed to overlapping spike peptides originating from SARS-CoV-2, HCoV-NL63, HCoV-OC43 and HCoV-229E for stimulation. The study, taken as a whole, reports: It was observed that, in convalescent patients, a median 86.3% of reactive clones arose only post-vaccination.

The time point is: late sampling 161 to 241 days after vaccination in a few convalescent patients. Treatment described: roughly ten-day PBMC culture with coronavirus spike peptide pools or control peptides (ViraFEST assay). Each well held roughly 2 million PBMCs in IL-2 (10 IU/ml) medium with about 9.6 ug/ml peptide pools. Oncomine TCR Beta short-read sequencing was applied to DNA from cultured CD4+ T cells. A single record per CDR3 protein comes from TCRdb applying MiXCR to the PCR reads. This sample has about 16,000 distinct CDR3 sequences; 54% occur once, and the top ten carry about a sixth. V was shortened by 1 base and J by 4 bases, with 8 bases between the two germline ends. Germline values: CDR1 SGHTA, CDR2 FQGNSA. The CDR3 runs 13 residues.

Source: CD4+ T cells from blood, cultured in vitro, taken about 7 months after SARS-CoV-2 vaccination. This chain uses TRBV7-2 with TRBJ2-7; D not resolved. This TCR was recovered from a human donor who had recovered from COVID-19. CDR3 amino acids: CASSLVSGYEQYF. The CDR3 region has the DNA TGTGCCAGCAGCTTAGTTTCAGGTTACGAGCAGTACTTC.